This TCR beta chain was found in a study of control samples from healthy donors and cancer patients. As concerns this clone: Other DNA sequences in this sample translate to the same CDR3.

The table came from immunoSEQ multiplex PCR; TCRdb's copy has only in-frame clones and leaves some out. The repertoire holds some 14,000 clones, with approximately 80% as singletons. This CDR3 is 14 amino acids long. The ends lost 3 bases at V and 8 bases at J; junction bases unmatched: 8. The germline CDR1 and CDR2 sequences are MDHEN and SYDVKM. This TCR came from a female donor with lung cancer. This chain joins TRBV28 and TRBJ1-2, with 8 positions matching TRBD1. The sequenced material came from formalin-fixed, paraffin-embedded tissue. The CDR3 is CASSLDGQGRGYTF. The CDR3 DNA sequence: TGTGCCAGCAGTTTGGACGGACAGGGCCGGGGCTACACCTTC.